Given below is one T cell receptor (beta chain) in context. Its antigen is unknown. This specimen comes from a study of post-analysis software for immune sequencing data. Study-level results: Strong co-clustering by F measure was evident for samples that had been prepared in the same batch. Patients showed TRBV5-6, TRBV5-1 and TRBV20-1 among roughly 5 TRBV segments more frequent than in controls.

Carried by the TCR beta cDNA libraries were unique molecular identifiers. TCRdb re-analysed the PCR reads in MiXCR, keeping a single row per CDR3 protein. This sample has fewer than 850,000 distinct CDR3 sequences, with 30% found just once. CDR3 length: 14 residues. Germline values: CDR1 MNHEY, CDR2 SMNVEV (reference sequence). Trimming removed 0 bases from V and 6 bases from J, with 11 bases in between. The chain couples TRBV27 to TRBJ1-2; a possible D gene is TRBD1 (5 bases). The sequenced sample was blood. This TCR was recovered from a girl aged 5 to 17 with multiple sclerosis. CDR3 coding DNA: TGTGCCAGCAGTTTATCGTCCAGGGCTCATGGCTACACCTTC. Translating gives CASSLSSRAHGYTF.